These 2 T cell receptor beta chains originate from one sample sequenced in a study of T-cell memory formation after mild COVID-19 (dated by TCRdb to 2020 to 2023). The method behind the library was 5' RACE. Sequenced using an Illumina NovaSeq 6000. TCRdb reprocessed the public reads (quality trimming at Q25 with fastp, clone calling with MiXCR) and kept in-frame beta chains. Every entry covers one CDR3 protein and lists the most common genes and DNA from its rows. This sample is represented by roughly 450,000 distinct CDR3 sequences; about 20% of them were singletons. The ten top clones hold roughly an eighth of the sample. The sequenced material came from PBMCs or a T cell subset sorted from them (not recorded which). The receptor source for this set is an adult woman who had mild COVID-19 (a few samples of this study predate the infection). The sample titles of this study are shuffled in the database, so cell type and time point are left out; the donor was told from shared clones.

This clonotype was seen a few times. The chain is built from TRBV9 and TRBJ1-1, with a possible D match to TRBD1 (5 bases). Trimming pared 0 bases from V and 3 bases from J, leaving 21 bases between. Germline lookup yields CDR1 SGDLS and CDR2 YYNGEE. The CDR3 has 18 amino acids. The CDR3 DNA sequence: TGTGCCAGCAGCGTAGCCTCGAGTACACGGGGGGTTTACACTGAAGCTTTCTTT. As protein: CASSVASSTRGVYTEAFF.

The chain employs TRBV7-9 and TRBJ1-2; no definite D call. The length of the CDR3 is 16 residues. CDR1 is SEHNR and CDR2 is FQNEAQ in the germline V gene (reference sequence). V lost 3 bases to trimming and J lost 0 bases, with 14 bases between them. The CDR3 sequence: CASSFISPSTNYGYTF. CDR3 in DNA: TGTGCCAGCAGCTTCATATCCCCTTCTACTAACTATGGCTACACCTTC.